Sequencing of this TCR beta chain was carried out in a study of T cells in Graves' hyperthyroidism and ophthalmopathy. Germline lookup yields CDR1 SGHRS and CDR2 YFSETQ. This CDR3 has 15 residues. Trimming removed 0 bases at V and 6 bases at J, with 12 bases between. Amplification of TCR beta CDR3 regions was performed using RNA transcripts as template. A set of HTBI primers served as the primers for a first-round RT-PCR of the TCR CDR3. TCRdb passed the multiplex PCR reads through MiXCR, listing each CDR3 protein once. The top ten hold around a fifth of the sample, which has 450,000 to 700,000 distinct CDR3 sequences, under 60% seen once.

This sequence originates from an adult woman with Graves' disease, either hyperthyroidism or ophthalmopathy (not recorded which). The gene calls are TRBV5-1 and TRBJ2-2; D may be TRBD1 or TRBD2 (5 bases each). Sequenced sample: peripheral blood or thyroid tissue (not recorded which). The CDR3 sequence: CASSLAGPTSGELFF. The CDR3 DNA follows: TGCGCCAGCAGCTTGGCGGGGCCGACCTCCGGGGAGCTGTTTTTT.